The next 20 T cell receptor beta chains were all read from a single sample in a study of OX40 agonist ivuxolimab in advanced cancers. Receptors were amplified or captured by the immunoSEQ multiplex PCR assay. TCRdb stores this immuneACCESS table with in-frame sequences only. Part of the clones is absent; in the studies checked, under half of the shortfall reflects unresolved V genes, and no reason is known for the rest. In all, the sample holds about 89,000 clones, and roughly 84% of those were seen once. 0.25% to 0.35% of the sample belongs to the ten largest clones. Sequences were derived from CD4+ or CD8+ T cells sorted from blood, sampled in a trial of the OX40 agonist ivuxolimab. The receptors derive from an adult with an advanced solid tumor such as melanoma, head and neck, liver or kidney cancer.

The rearrangement joins TRBV21-1 to TRBJ2-1. TRBV21-1 counts as a pseudogene. The CDR3 extends over 14 amino acids. In DNA form, the CDR3 reads TGTGCCAGCAGCAAAGCGCTGGGTACCCATGAGCAGTTCTTC. Its translation: CASSKALGTHEQFF.

This rearrangement joins TRBV2 to TRBJ1-1, with TRBD1 matching over 8 bases. Germline V lookup: CDR1 SNHLY, CDR2 FYNNEI. The CDR3 totals 15 residues. V was pared by 5 bases and J by 4 bases, with 9 bases of the junction left unmatched. The CDR3 DNA sequence: TGTGCCAGCAGTAATCAGGGGGCGTCGAGCACTGAAGCTTTCTTT. Protein product: CASSNQGASSTEAFF.

The chain joins TRBV11-2 to TRBJ2-1; 12 positions match TRBD2. The germline gives CDR1 SGHAT, CDR2 FQNNGV. The CDR3 sequence is 15 residues long. V shed 4 bases, J shed 5 bases, and the junction held 3 bases outside the gene matches. CDR3 nucleotides: TGTGCCAGCAGCTCAGGACTAGCGGGGCACAATGAGCAGTTCTTC. Translation: CASSSGLAGHNEQFF.

The chain carries TRBV6-5 and TRBJ2-7; perhaps TRBD1 as D (5 bases). The CDR3 contains 16 residues. V lost 4 bases to trimming and J lost 2 bases, with 18 bases between them. Germline assignment: CDR1 MNHEY and CDR2 SVGAGI. CDR3 sequence: CASSSYPSGNTYEQYF. The CDR3 DNA reads TGTGCCAGCAGTTCCTACCCCTCAGGGAACACCTACGAGCAGTACTTC.

V and J are TRBV7-2 and TRBJ2-1; 16 bases are a match to TRBD2. This CDR3 has 15 amino acids. Germline V lookup: CDR1 SGHTA, CDR2 FQGNSA. The trim removed 5 bases at V and 11 bases at J, leaving 6 bases unmatched. The CDR3 nucleotides are TGTGCCAGCAGCCGATCGGGACTAGCGGGGGGGAAGCAGTTCTTC. Residues: CASSRSGLAGGKQFF.

The chain links TRBV29-1 to TRBJ1-5, with D uncertain. Deletions cut 7 bases from V and 3 bases from J, with 10 bases between. The germline CDR1 and CDR2 sequences are SQVTM and ANQGSEA. This CDR3 contains 12 residues. The CDR3 is CSALNPNQPQHF. The CDR3 region has the DNA TGCAGCGCATTAAATCCCAATCAGCCCCAGCATTTT.

The gene calls are TRBV5-1 and TRBJ2-7; the D gene could be TRBD1 or TRBD2 (5 bases each). The CDR3 runs 13 residues. V dropped 3 bases and J dropped 7 bases, with 14 bases sitting between them. The germline gives CDR1 SGHRS, CDR2 YFSETQ. For the CDR3, the DNA is TGCGCCAGCAGCTCTTCCCTCGAGGGGGAGCAGTACTTC. Its protein is CASSSSLEGEQYF.

The V call is TRBV7-6, the J call TRBJ2-6; D not certain. Per the germline V gene, CDR1 is SGHVS and CDR2 is FNYEAQ. The ends were cut back, 5 bases at V and 0 bases at J, with 20 bases in the middle. The CDR3 covers 19 residues. CDR3 nucleotides: TGTGCCAGCAGCGAGAGTTTCCGACATACTCTCTCTGGGGCCAACGTCCTGACTTTC. It specifies CASSESFRHTLSGANVLTF.

This chain links TRBV28 with TRBJ1-1, with D possibly being TRBD1 (6 bases). Germline CDR1 is MDHEN and CDR2 is SYDVKM. The CDR3 sequence is 15 residues long. V was trimmed by 5 bases and J by 1 base, leaving 14 bases between them. Written as DNA, the CDR3 is TGTGCCAGCAGTCGGACCAACAGGGCGAACACTGAAGCTTTCTTT. Protein product: CASSRTNRANTEAFF. Together with reference TRBV28 and TRBJ1-1, the CDR3 gives the full variable domain: DVKVTQSSRYLVKRTGEKVFLECVQDMDHENMFWYRQDPGLGLRLIYFSYDVKMKEKGDIPEGYSVSREKKERFSLILESASTNQTSMYLCASSRTNRANTEAFFGQGTRLTVV.

This chain joins TRBV21-1 and TRBJ2-7. TRBV21-1 is termed a pseudogene. The CDR3 contains 16 residues. The CDR3 DNA follows: TGTGCCAGCAGCAAAGGAGGGACGAGGGGCTCCTACGAGCAGTACTTC. Residues: CASSKGGTRGSYEQYF.

The V call is TRBV6-4, the J call TRBJ2-2, with TRBD2 matching over 8 bases. The length of the CDR3 is 15 residues. The ends lost 6 bases at V and 1 base at J; junction bases unmatched: 4. Germline V CDR1 and CDR2: MRHNA, SNTAGT. The CDR3 DNA reads as TGTGCCAGCAGCCGGGGACTAGGGAACACCGGGGAGCTGTTTTTT. Its protein product is CASSRGLGNTGELFF.

This clone has just one count. The J gene is TRBJ1-5, the V gene TRBV18, with D maybe TRBD1 (6 bases). The CDR3 contains 16 residues. Germline values: CDR1 KGHSH, CDR2 LQKENI. V lost 2 bases and J 5 bases, leaving 16 bases between the germline ends. CDR3 amino acids: CASSPTGQRADQPQHF. CDR3 sequence (DNA): TGTGCCAGCTCACCAACAGGACAGCGGGCCGATCAGCCCCAGCATTTT.

The V and J genes are TRBV29-1 and TRBJ1-2, with TRBD1 matching 8 bases. V lost 2 bases and J lost 4; bases outside the gene matches: 6. Germline V gives CDR1 SQVTM, CDR2 ANQGSEA. The CDR3 is 14 residues long. This CDR3 is CSVEIWTGFYGYTF. Written as DNA, the CDR3 is TGCAGCGTTGAAATCTGGACAGGGTTCTATGGCTACACCTTC.

This chain links TRBV18 with TRBJ2-7, with 7 bases aligning to TRBD1. The CDR3 has 14 amino acids. The ends lost 6 bases at V and 5 bases at J; junction bases unmatched: 10. Germline CDR1 is KGHSH and CDR2 is LQKENI. CDR3 in amino acids: CASSPDRAGHEQYF. The CDR3 bases are TGTGCCAGCTCGCCAGACAGGGCCGGCCACGAGCAGTACTTC.

The V call is TRBV7-2, the J call TRBJ2-7; D uncertain. V lost 1 base and J 0 bases, leaving 13 bases between the germline ends. Germline CDR1 is SGHTA and CDR2 is FQGNSA. The CDR3 length is 16 residues. CDR3 loop: CASSLVPLDASYEQYF. The CDR3, as DNA: TGTGCCAGCAGCTTAGTACCCTTAGACGCCTCCTACGAGCAGTACTTC.

The DNA for the CDR3 is TGCGCCAGCAGGGAGACGGGGCTGGTGGCAAACGCCCAGTACTTC. This encodes CASRETGLVANAQYF. J is TRBJ2-5 and V is TRBV10-2; D assignment may be TRBD1 or TRBD2 (5 bases each). Trimming shortened V by 6 bases and J by 9 bases, and 23 bases separated the two germline ends. CDR1 and CDR2 from the germline V gene are WSHSY and SAAADI. This CDR3 has 15 amino acids.

The chain recombines TRBV7-2 with TRBJ2-7, with 7 bases fitting TRBD2. V dropped 0 bases and J dropped 0; count of bases not matched to a gene: 2. Germline lookup yields CDR1 SGHTA and CDR2 FQGNSA. The CDR3 sequence is 15 residues long. CDR3 DNA: TGTGCCAGCAGCTTAGCCAGGACTAGCTCCTACGAGCAGTACTTC. It is translated as CASSLARTSSYEQYF.

The rearrangement joins TRBV29-1 to TRBJ1-1; D is uncertain. The CDR3 covers 13 residues. V lost 6 bases to trimming and J lost 3 bases, with 14 bases between them. CDR1 and CDR2 from the germline V gene are SQVTM and ANQGSEA. CDR3: CSVAPMRDTEAFF. The CDR3 nucleotides read TGCAGCGTCGCACCAATGAGGGACACTGAAGCTTTCTTT.

The CDR3 DNA reads as TGCGCCAGCAGGGCTCTCCCGGGACTGGAGAACACTGAAGCTTTCTTT. This translates into CASRALPGLENTEAFF. The J gene is TRBJ1-1, the V gene TRBV5-1; D is possibly TRBD1 (5 bases). The CDR3 consists of 16 residues. Germline CDR1 and CDR2: SGHRS and YFSETQ. The V gene lost 5 bases and the J gene lost 1 base, with 18 bases spanning the gap.

The chain carries TRBV4-1 and TRBJ1-1; D is unresolved. Germline loops: CDR1 MGHRA, CDR2 YSYEKL. The CDR3 totals 17 residues. V gave up 0 bases and J gave up 0 bases, with 14 bases separating them. The CDR3 DNA reads TGCGCCAGCAGCCAAGATGGCCGAAATCTCATGAACACTGAAGCTTTCTTT. It codes for CASSQDGRNLMNTEAFF.